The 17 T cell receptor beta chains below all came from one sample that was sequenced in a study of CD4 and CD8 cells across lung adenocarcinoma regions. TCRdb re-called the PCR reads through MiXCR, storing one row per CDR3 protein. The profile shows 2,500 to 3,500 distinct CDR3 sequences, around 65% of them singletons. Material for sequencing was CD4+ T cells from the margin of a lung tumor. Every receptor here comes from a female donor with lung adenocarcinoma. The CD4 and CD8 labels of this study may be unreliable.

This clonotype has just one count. CDR3 bases: TGTGCCAGCAGGGGGCCCGGGGGCCGTGACCAAGAGACCCAGTACTTC. This sequence encodes CASRGPGGRDQETQYF. The chain combines TRBV6-1 with TRBJ2-5; TRBD1 or TRBD2 may be the D gene (6 bases each). Looked up from germline, CDR1 is MNHNS and CDR2 is SASEGT. Trimming took 6 bases from V and 0 from J, leaving 17 bases between them. This CDR3 region has 16 residues.

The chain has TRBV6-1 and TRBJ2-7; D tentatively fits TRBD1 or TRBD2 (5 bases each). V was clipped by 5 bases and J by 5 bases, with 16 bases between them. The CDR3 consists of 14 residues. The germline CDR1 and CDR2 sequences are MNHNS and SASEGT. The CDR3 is CASSKNSWGNEQYF. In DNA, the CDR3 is TGTGCCAGCAGTAAAAACTCGTGGGGGAACGAGCAGTACTTC.

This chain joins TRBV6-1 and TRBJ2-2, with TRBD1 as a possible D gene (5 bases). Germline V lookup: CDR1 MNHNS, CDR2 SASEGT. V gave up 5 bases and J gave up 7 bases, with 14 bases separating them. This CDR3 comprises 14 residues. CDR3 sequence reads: CASSQLQGNGELFF. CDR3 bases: TGTGCCAGCAGTCAGTTGCAGGGCAACGGGGAGCTGTTTTTT.

The CDR3 sequence: CASSLSLAGQETQYF. The CDR3 bases are TGTGCCAGCAGCTTATCGCTAGCGGGACAAGAGACCCAGTACTTC. The chain has TRBV7-2 and TRBJ2-7, with 9 bases aligning to TRBD2. The last part of the DNA fits TRBJ2-5 better; the J call may be wrong. The CDR3 contains 15 residues. Looked up from germline, CDR1 is SGHTA and CDR2 is FQGNSA.

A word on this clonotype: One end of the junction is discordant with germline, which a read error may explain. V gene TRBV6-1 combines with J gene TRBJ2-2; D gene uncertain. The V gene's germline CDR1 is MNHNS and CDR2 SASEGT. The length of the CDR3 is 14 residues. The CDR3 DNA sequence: TGTGCCAGCAGGGAAGGTGCAGCTTCCGGGGAGCTGTTTTTT. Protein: CASREGAASGELFF.

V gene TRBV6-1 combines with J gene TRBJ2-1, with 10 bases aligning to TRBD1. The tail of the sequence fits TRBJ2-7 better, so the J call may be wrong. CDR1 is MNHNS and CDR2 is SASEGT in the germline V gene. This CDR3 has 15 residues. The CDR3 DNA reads TGTGCCAGCAGTGGACAGACAGGGGGCGGCTACGAGCAGTACTTC. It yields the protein CASSGQTGGGYEQYF.

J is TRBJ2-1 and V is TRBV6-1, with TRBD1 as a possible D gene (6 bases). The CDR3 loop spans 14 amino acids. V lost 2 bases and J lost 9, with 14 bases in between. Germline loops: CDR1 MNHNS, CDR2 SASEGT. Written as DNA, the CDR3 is TGTGCCAGCAGTGAATTCCCCAGGGGTGGTGAGCAGTTCTTC. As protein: CASSEFPRGGEQFF.

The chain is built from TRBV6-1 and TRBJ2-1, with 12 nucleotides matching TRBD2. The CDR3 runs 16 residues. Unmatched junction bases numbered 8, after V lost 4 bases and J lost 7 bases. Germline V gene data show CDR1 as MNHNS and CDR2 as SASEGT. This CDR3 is CASSVFGLAGTNEQFF. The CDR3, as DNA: TGTGCCAGCAGTGTTTTTGGACTAGCGGGGACTAATGAGCAGTTCTTC.

The CDR3 DNA reads TGCGCCAGCAGCCGAGAGGGACTAGCACGAACAGATACGCAGTATTTT. This encodes CASSREGLARTDTQYF. V is TRBV4-1 and J is TRBJ2-3; 9 bases align to TRBD2. After removal of 4 bases from V and 3 bases from J, the junction contained 8 bases not matched to a gene. This CDR3 contains 16 residues. CDR1 is MGHRA and CDR2 is YSYEKL in the germline V gene.

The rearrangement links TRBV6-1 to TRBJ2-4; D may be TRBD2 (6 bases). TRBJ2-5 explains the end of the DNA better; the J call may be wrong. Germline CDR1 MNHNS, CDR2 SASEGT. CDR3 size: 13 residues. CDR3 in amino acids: CASIHRGAETQYF. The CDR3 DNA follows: TGTGCCAGCATCCACCGCGGGGCGGAGACCCAGTACTTC.

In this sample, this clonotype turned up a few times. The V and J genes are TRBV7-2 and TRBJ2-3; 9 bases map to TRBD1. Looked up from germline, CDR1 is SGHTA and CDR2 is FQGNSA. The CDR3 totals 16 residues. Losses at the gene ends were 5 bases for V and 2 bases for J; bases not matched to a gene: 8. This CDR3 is CASSIWRTGATDTQYF. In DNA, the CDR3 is TGTGCCAGCAGCATTTGGCGGACAGGGGCCACAGATACGCAGTATTTT.

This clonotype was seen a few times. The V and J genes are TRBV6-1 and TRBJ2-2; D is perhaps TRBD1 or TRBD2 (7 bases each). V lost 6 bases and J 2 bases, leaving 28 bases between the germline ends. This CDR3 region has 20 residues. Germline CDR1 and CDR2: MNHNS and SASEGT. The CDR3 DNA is TGTGCCAGCAGCGGGGGGCGAGGACCGGGACAGAGATTTAACACCGGGGAGCTGTTTTTT. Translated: CASSGGRGPGQRFNTGELFF.

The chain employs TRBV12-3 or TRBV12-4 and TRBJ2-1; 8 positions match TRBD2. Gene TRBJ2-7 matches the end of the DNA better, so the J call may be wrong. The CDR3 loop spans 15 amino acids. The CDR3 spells CASSFSAGGIYEQYF. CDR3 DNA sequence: TGTGCCAGCAGTTTTTCGGCGGGAGGTATCTACGAGCAGTACTTC.

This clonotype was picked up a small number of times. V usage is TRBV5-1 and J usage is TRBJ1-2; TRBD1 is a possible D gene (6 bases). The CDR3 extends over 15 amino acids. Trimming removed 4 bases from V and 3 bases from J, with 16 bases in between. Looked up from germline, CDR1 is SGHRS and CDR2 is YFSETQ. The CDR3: CASSPMPGADYGYTF. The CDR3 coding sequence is TGCGCCAGCAGCCCGATGCCAGGGGCAGACTATGGCTACACCTTC. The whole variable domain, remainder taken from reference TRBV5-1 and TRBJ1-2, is KAGVTQTPRYLIKTRGQQVTLSCSPISGHRSVSWYQQTPGQGLQFLFEYFSETQRNKGNFPGRFSGRQFSNSRSEMNVSTLELGDSALYLCASSPMPGADYGYTFGSGTRLTVV.

CDR3 DNA: TGTGCCAGCAGCCCCCGCCCCGAGACTAGCGGGAAATGGGATGAGCAGTTCTTC. Translated, it gives CASSPRPETSGKWDEQFF. J is TRBJ2-1 and V is TRBV7-2, with 11 positions matching TRBD2. After removal of 5 bases from V and 8 bases from J, the junction contained 17 bases not matched to a gene. This CDR3 has 18 residues. Germline V lookup: CDR1 SGHTA, CDR2 FQGNSA.

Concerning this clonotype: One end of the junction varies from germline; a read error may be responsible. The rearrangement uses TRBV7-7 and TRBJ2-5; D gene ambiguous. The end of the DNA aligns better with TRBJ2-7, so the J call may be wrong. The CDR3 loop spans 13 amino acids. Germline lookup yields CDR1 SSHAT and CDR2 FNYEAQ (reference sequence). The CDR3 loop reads CASSPATVYEQYF. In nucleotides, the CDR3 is TGTGCTAGCAGCCCGGCAACAGTCTACGAGCAGTACTTC.

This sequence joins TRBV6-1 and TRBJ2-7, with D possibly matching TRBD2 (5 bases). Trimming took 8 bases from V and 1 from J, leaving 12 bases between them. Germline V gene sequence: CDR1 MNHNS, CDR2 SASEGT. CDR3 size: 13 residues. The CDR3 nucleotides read TGTGCCAGCTCAAGGACTTTTTCCTACGAGCAGTACTTC. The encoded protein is CASSRTFSYEQYF.